Following are 27 T cell receptor beta chains from one sample sequenced in a study of lymphopenia after photon versus proton radiotherapy. Assay used: immunoSEQ multiplex PCR; TCRdb lists only in-frame clones, some missing. The table lists about 68,000 clones, approximately 90% of them singletons. Source: peripheral blood, taken from a patient treated with photon-based radiotherapy. Receptors were obtained from a woman in her 70s with pancreatic cancer.

The chain uses TRBV2 and TRBJ2-7; TRBD1 is a possible D gene (5 bases). Germline loops: CDR1 SNHLY, CDR2 FYNNEI. The germline V and J ends were trimmed by 7 bases and 3 bases, with 13 bases remaining between them. The CDR3 contains 13 residues. The CDR3 loop reads CASIRTRNYEQYF. In DNA form, the CDR3 reads TGTGCCAGCATTAGGACACGAAACTACGAGCAGTACTTC.

The chain joins TRBV7-2 to TRBJ2-3; tentatively, D is TRBD1 or TRBD2 (5 bases each). Per the germline V gene, CDR1 is SGHTA and CDR2 is FQGNSA. Trimming cost V 5 bases and J 2 bases, with 14 bases left between them. The CDR3 has 15 residues. The CDR3 loop reads CASSNWGSATDTQYF. Written as DNA, the CDR3 is TGTGCCAGCAGCAACTGGGGGAGTGCCACAGATACGCAGTATTTT.

The chain is built from TRBV30 and TRBJ2-7; D not certain. CDR1 is GTSNPN, CDR2 SVGIG, per germline (reference sequence). CDR3 length: 17 amino acids. The germline V and J ends were trimmed by 1 base and 2 bases, with 21 bases remaining between them. This chain's CDR3 is CAWSDSANWVFTYEQYF. The DNA for the CDR3 is TGTGCCTGGAGTGATAGTGCGAACTGGGTTTTCACCTACGAGCAGTACTTC.

The chain is built from TRBV11-2 and TRBJ1-5; D remains unclear. The germline V and J ends were trimmed by 0 bases and 1 base, with 7 bases remaining between them. This CDR3 comprises 15 residues. Germline assignment: CDR1 SGHAT and CDR2 FQNNGV. CDR3 coding DNA: TGTGCCAGCAGCTTAGATGGTGGAAGCAATCAGCCCCAGCATTTT. Translation gives CASSLDGGSNQPQHF.

Worth noting for this clone: Within the sample, other DNA sequences also encode this same CDR3. The rearrangement uses TRBV18 and TRBJ1-5; a possible D gene is TRBD1 (6 bases). Trimming took 3 bases from V and 4 from J, leaving 7 bases between them. Germline V gives CDR1 KGHSH, CDR2 LQKENI. This CDR3 is built from 13 residues. This CDR3 reads CASSPDRNQPQHF. CDR3 DNA: TGTGCCAGCTCACCTGACAGGAATCAGCCCCAGCATTTT.

The rearrangement uses TRBV4-3 and TRBJ2-7; 7 bases are shared with TRBD2. J gave up 5 bases and V 1 base, and 5 bases lay outside the gene matches. The length of the CDR3 is 14 residues. Germline values: CDR1 LGHNA, CDR2 YSLEER. The CDR3 nucleotides are TGCGCCAGCAGCCAAGGGGGGGGACCCCACGAGCAGTACTTC. It specifies CASSQGGGPHEQYF.

V gene TRBV19 combines with J gene TRBJ1-1, with D possibly being TRBD1 (5 bases). The germline V gene has CDR1 LNHDA and CDR2 SQIVND (reference sequence). The V end was cut by 11 bases, the J end by 8 bases, with 18 bases between. This CDR3 comprises 12 residues. DNA of the CDR3: TGTGCCGAACCCGGGGGAGGGCCAGAAGCTTTCTTT. Its translation: CAEPGGGPEAFF.

This chain connects TRBV28 to TRBJ1-1, with 7 bases identical to TRBD1. The germline V gene has CDR1 MDHEN and CDR2 SYDVKM. The CDR3 spans 15 residues. V shed 0 bases, J shed 5 bases, and the junction held 6 bases outside the gene matches. The CDR3 sequence: CASSLWGTEGTEAFF. CDR3 DNA sequence: TGTGCCAGCAGTTTATGGGGGACAGAGGGGACTGAAGCTTTCTTT.

The J gene is TRBJ2-7, the V gene TRBV4-1; either TRBD1 or TRBD2 may supply D (5 bases each). V was cut by 5 bases and J by 4 bases, with 15 bases left in between. Germline V gene data show CDR1 as MGHRA and CDR2 as YSYEKL. The CDR3 spans 14 residues. CDR3: CASSSRDQQYEQYF. For the CDR3, the DNA is TGCGCCAGCAGCTCCCGGGACCAACAATACGAGCAGTACTTC.

The chain couples TRBV15 to TRBJ2-1; D remains ambiguous. CDR3 size: 15 residues. Germline CDR1 is LNHNV and CDR2 is YYDKDF (reference sequence). V gave up 8 bases and J gave up 2 bases, with 16 bases separating them. CDR3 in amino acids: CATSSRQTTYNEQFF. The CDR3 DNA reads as TGTGCCACCTCCTCAAGACAAACAACCTACAATGAGCAGTTCTTC.

V is TRBV7-9 and J is TRBJ2-5, with TRBD1 identical over 7 bases. The V gene's germline CDR1 is SEHNR and CDR2 FQNEAQ (reference sequence). CDR3 size: 13 residues. J lost 4 bases, V lost 5 bases, and 4 bases had no gene match. The CDR3 nucleotides are TGTGCCAGCAGCCCGAGGGGGCCAGAGACCCAGTACTTC. The encoded protein is CASSPRGPETQYF.

The rearrangement links TRBV27 to TRBJ1-1; D is undetermined. Germline values: CDR1 MNHEY, CDR2 SMNVEV (reference sequence). CDR3 length: 13 amino acids. Between the trimmed V and J ends, which lost 3 bases and 1 base, there was a span of 6 bases. The CDR3, as DNA: TGTGCCAGCAGTTTTGCAGGGAACACTGAAGCTTTCTTT. Residues: CASSFAGNTEAFF.

The chain combines TRBV29-1 with TRBJ1-4; 10 bases align to TRBD1. The CDR3 is made up of 13 amino acids. CDR1 and CDR2 from the germline V gene are SQVTM and ANQGSEA. V was clipped by 5 bases and J by 7 bases; unmatched bases: 4. The CDR3 region is CSVTDRGSEKLFF. The DNA for the CDR3 is TGCAGCGTTACGGACAGGGGGAGTGAAAAACTGTTTTTT. The full variable domain, its missing parts supplied by reference TRBV29-1 and TRBJ1-4, is SAVISQKPSRDICQRGTSLTIQCQVDSQVTMMFWYRQQPGQSLTLIATANQGSEATYESGFVIDKFPISRPNLTFSTLTVSNMSPEDSSIYLCSVTDRGSEKLFFGSGTQLSVL.

The chain employs TRBV14 and TRBJ2-7; D remains unclear. Germline V gives CDR1 SGHDN, CDR2 FVKESK. There are 11 residues in the CDR3. V lost 3 bases to trimming and J lost 7 bases, with 7 bases between them. The CDR3 region has the DNA TGTGCCAGCAGCCACGCTGGGGAGCAGTACTTC. Its protein is CASSHAGEQYF.

V is TRBV7-9 and J is TRBJ2-1, with D tentatively TRBD1 or TRBD2 (7 bases each). CDR1 SEHNR and CDR2 FQNEAQ come from the germline V gene (reference sequence). The CDR3 extends over 17 amino acids. Trimming took 8 bases from V and 0 from J, leaving 20 bases between them. This CDR3 reads CASLPGAGQSSYNEQFF. CDR3 sequence (DNA): TGTGCCAGCCTTCCCGGAGCGGGACAGAGCTCCTACAATGAGCAGTTCTTC.

This clone was seen a few times. The chain links TRBV27 to TRBJ2-3; TRBD1 or TRBD2 may be the D gene (5 bases each). CDR1 and CDR2 from the germline V gene are MNHEY and SMNVEV (reference sequence). The CDR3 length is 14 residues. Trimming took 6 bases from V and 1 from J, leaving 11 bases between them. The CDR3 is CASRGLAGTDTQYF. The CDR3 DNA reads TGTGCCAGCAGGGGGCTAGCTGGCACAGATACGCAGTATTTT.

The chain has TRBV7-2 and TRBJ2-7; the D is unclear. CDR1 and CDR2 from the germline V gene are SGHTA and FQGNSA. CDR3 size: 14 residues. Trimming removed 5 bases from V and 1 base from J, with 12 bases in between. CDR3 loop: CASSPIDGSYEQYF. CDR3 DNA sequence: TGTGCCAGCAGCCCGATCGACGGATCCTACGAGCAGTACTTC.

This clone showed up just a few times. The chain employs TRBV18 and TRBJ2-1; D is uncertain. Trimming took off 0 bases at V and 8 bases at J, with 8 bases between the two ends. The CDR3 extends over 13 amino acids. Looked up from germline, CDR1 is KGHSH and CDR2 is LQKENI. The CDR3 nucleotides read TGTGCCAGCTCACCACCGTCCAGCGATGAGCAGTTCTTC. It yields the protein CASSPPSSDEQFF.

The chain joins TRBV9 to TRBJ1-5; unclear D gene. Germline CDR1 is SGDLS and CDR2 is YYNGEE. This CDR3 contains 14 residues. The germline V and J ends were trimmed by 4 bases and 0 bases, with 8 bases remaining between them. The chain's CDR3 is CASSSLGSNQPQHF. The CDR3 region has the DNA TGTGCCAGCAGCTCTTTAGGTAGCAATCAGCCCCAGCATTTT.

This chain uses TRBV5-6 with TRBJ2-3; perhaps D is TRBD1 or TRBD2 (5 bases each). V was cut by 7 bases and J by 6 bases, with 15 bases left in between. From germline, CDR1 is SGHDT and CDR2 YYEEEE. The CDR3 runs to 13 residues. CDR3 in DNA: TGTGCCAGCTGCCCCGGGACGTGCGATACGCAGTATTTT. It codes for CASCPGTCDTQYF.

Note on this clone: At one boundary the junction diverges from the germline segment, which might be a read error. The chain joins TRBV28 to TRBJ2-2; TRBD2 is a possible D gene (6 bases). Germline values: CDR1 MDHEN, CDR2 SYDVKM. There are 16 residues in the CDR3. The CDR3 spells CASSFPGLTNTRELFF. The CDR3, as DNA: TGTGCCAGCAGTTTCCCGGGACTCACTAACACCCGGGAGCTGTTTTTT.

This chain joins TRBV13 and TRBJ1-1; D gene unclear. The CDR3 consists of 15 residues. In germline, CDR1 is PRHDT, CDR2 FYEKMQ (reference sequence). The V and J ends lost 4 bases and 0 bases respectively, with 12 bases between them. The CDR3 sequence is CASSSSGRMNTEAFF. CDR3 DNA sequence: TGTGCCAGCAGCTCTAGCGGACGGATGAACACTGAAGCTTTCTTT.

The chain combines TRBV28 with TRBJ2-4, with D tentatively TRBD2 (5 bases). V gave up 7 bases and J gave up 8 bases, with 12 bases separating them. Per germline, CDR1 MDHEN and CDR2 SYDVKM. The CDR3 totals 12 residues. The CDR3 DNA is TGTGCCAGCACCAGCGGAGGCTACATTCAGTACTTC. This translates into CASTSGGYIQYF.

The chain combines TRBV4-3 with TRBJ2-5; maybe TRBD2 (6 bases). This CDR3 has 15 residues. The germline V gene has CDR1 LGHNA and CDR2 YSLEER. V lost 4 bases and J 5 bases, leaving 17 bases between the germline ends. The DNA for the CDR3 is TGCGCCAGCAGCCGCGCGCTCCCTGGAGGGGAGACCCAGTACTTC. Protein sequence: CASSRALPGGETQYF.

V and J are TRBV19 and TRBJ1-1, with a possible D match to TRBD1 (5 bases). The V end was cut by 10 bases, the J end by 0 bases, with 21 bases between. CDR1 and CDR2 from the germline V gene are LNHDA and SQIVND (reference sequence). The CDR3 is 16 residues long. The CDR3 DNA reads TGTGCCACAACATATGGTGCCGGGACGGTGAACACTGAAGCTTTCTTT. This translates into CATTYGAGTVNTEAFF.

This sequence joins TRBV19 and TRBJ1-2; D possibly corresponds to TRBD1 (6 bases). CDR1 and CDR2 (germline): LNHDA, SQIVND (reference sequence). The CDR3 runs 12 residues. The V gene lost 7 bases and the J gene lost 8 bases, with 14 bases spanning the gap. CDR3 bases: TGTGCCAGTACGTCTCGGGGGCGAGGCTACACCTTC. Protein: CASTSRGRGYTF.

This chain joins TRBV19 and TRBJ1-5; a weak D match, TRBD1 (5 bases). Between the trimmed V and J ends, which lost 1 base and 7 bases, there was a span of 11 bases. The CDR3 covers 14 residues. Germline lookup yields CDR1 LNHDA and CDR2 SQIVND (reference sequence). CDR3 in amino acids: CASSIGGREQPQHF. CDR3 sequence (DNA): TGTGCCAGTAGTATAGGGGGCAGGGAACAGCCCCAGCATTTT.